This T cell receptor beta chain emerged from a study of regulatory T cells in long-lasting Graves disease. In the study overall: Newly diagnosed Graves' patients had taken antithyroid drugs under 3 months.

Findings and caveats of the study: Analyses excluded thyroid tissue, covering peripheral blood alone.

Time point described: newly diagnosed GD, antithyroid drugs for less than 3 months. Following extraction of RNA from PBMCs, that RNA was used to make the TCR library. Doctors identified Graves' disease using the American Thyroid Association guidelines. According to the study, TCR beta libraries were built with iRepertoire HTBI primers and CDR3-region Arm-PCR. TCRdb re-analysed the multiplex PCR reads in MiXCR, keeping a single row per CDR3 protein. Here the sample spans around 420,000 distinct CDR3 sequences, around 15% being singletons. In this sample, this clonotype turned up many times. Its specificity is unknown. The TCR was taken from a female donor with Graves disease. The specimen was peripheral blood mononuclear cells (PBMCs), collected at new diagnosis, from a patient treated with antithyroid drugs.

The CDR3 sequence: CASSERGGKGFF. CDR3 coding DNA: TGTGCCAGCAGTGAAAGGGGCGGGAAGGGGTTCTTT. The chain couples TRBV2 to TRBJ1-1; weak D call: TRBD1 (5 bases). Germline V gives CDR1 SNHLY, CDR2 FYNNEI. The CDR3 is made up of 12 amino acids. V lost 2 bases and J 14 bases, leaving 15 bases between the germline ends.